The 26 T cell receptor beta chains given below trace back to one sample, sequenced in a study of regulatory T cells in long-lasting Graves disease. Researchers made TCR beta libraries by using iRepertoire HTBI primers and running Arm-PCR on CDR3 regions. From the multiplex PCR reads, TCRdb called clonotypes with MiXCR, one entry per CDR3 protein. The table has hundreds of thousands of distinct CDR3 sequences, 16% seen once. As for time point: newly diagnosed GD, antithyroid drugs for less than 3 months. The TCR library was prepared using RNA isolated from PBMCs. The sample also formed part of further work on T cells in Graves' hyperthyroidism and ophthalmopathy.

The sample in question was peripheral blood mononuclear cells (PBMCs), obtained at new diagnosis, from a patient treated with antithyroid drugs. These receptors came from a man aged 40-49 years with Graves disease.

A remark on this clonotype: A single base separates this from a much larger clone, so it may be a read error. This sequence joins TRBV2 and TRBJ2-5; TRBD2 aligns across 12 bases. V lost 9 bases to trimming and J lost 4 bases; unmatched junction nucleotides: 9. CDR1 and CDR2 from the germline V gene are SNHLY and FYNNEI. This CDR3 spans 15 amino acids. The CDR3 is CASLLLAGGAETQYF. CDR3 bases: TGTGCCAGTCTTCTGCTAGCGGGGGGGGCAGAGACCCAGTACTTC.

The sample holds many counts of this clonotype. The chain links TRBV20-1 to TRBJ2-1; no clear D. The V gene's germline CDR1 is DFQATT and CDR2 SNEGSKA (reference sequence). The V and J ends lost 7 bases and 1 base respectively, with 11 bases between them. This CDR3 spans 13 amino acids. The CDR3 region is CSVLSRSYNEQFF. Written as DNA, the CDR3 is TGCAGTGTTCTCAGCCGTTCCTACAATGAGCAGTTCTTC.

Comments on this clonotype: A far larger clone is one nucleotide away, so this likely arose from a read error. The V and J genes are TRBV6-2 or TRBV6-3 and TRBJ1-3, with D unresolved. Germline V gives CDR1 MNHEY, CDR2 SVGEGT. This CDR3 region has 15 residues. CDR3 bases: TGTGCCAGCAGTGAAGGGATTGTGCCTGGAAACACCATGTATTTT. Encoded protein: CASSEGIVPGNTMYF.

A word on this clonotype: Given a much more abundant clone one base away, this may be a read error. The CDR3 does not end in the conserved phenylalanine or tryptophan, so this is likely a read error. This rearrangement joins TRBV5-5 to TRBJ2-3; D is undetermined. V lost 6 bases and J lost 2, with 13 bases in between. This CDR3 spans 14 amino acids. Germline V gene sequence: CDR1 SGHKS, CDR2 YYEKEE (reference sequence). The CDR3 protein is CASTPSRYTDTQYS. The DNA of the CDR3 is TGTGCCAGCACACCAAGTCGGTACACAGATACGCAGTATTCT.

The table lists this clonotype with many counts. The V gene is TRBV27, the J gene TRBJ1-6, with a tentative D call TRBD1 (5 bases). Germline V lookup: CDR1 MNHEY, CDR2 SMNVEV (reference sequence). There are 14 residues in the CDR3. V lost 3 bases, J lost 8 bases, and 11 bases lay in between. This CDR3 is CASSFRQSHSPLHF. CDR3 coding DNA: TGTGCCAGCAGTTTTAGACAGAGCCATTCACCCCTCCACTTT.

This clonotype has at least ten counts. The genes are TRBV7-2 and TRBJ2-7, with 8 bases that match TRBD1. The germline CDR1 and CDR2 sequences are SGHTA and FQGNSA. V trimming: 7 bases; J trimming: 2 bases; junction bases outside the gene matches: 10. This CDR3 has 15 amino acids. The CDR3: CASTRRGQVPYEQYF. In DNA form, the CDR3 reads TGTGCCAGCACCCGCCGGGGACAGGTTCCCTACGAGCAGTACTTC.

This clonotype occurred many times. The J gene is TRBJ1-1, the V gene TRBV7-9; no firm D call. The CDR3 contains 15 residues. In germline, CDR1 is SEHNR, CDR2 FQNEAQ (reference sequence). Trimming took 1 base from V and 1 from J, leaving 10 bases between them. The DNA of the CDR3 is TGTGCCAGCAGCTTAGTCGGGAGGCGGAACACTGAAGCTTTCTTT. Encoded protein: CASSLVGRRNTEAFF.

CDR3 bases: TGCAGTGCTAGAGATTCCAGGGCAGGAGAGACCCAGTACTTC. Protein product: CSARDSRAGETQYF. The gene calls are TRBV20-1 and TRBJ2-5; TRBD1 is a possible D gene (5 bases). V lost 0 bases and J lost 4, with 12 bases in between. CDR3 length: 14 amino acids. CDR1 is DFQATT and CDR2 is SNEGSKA in the germline V gene (reference sequence).

This clonotype came up many times. V and J are TRBV20-1 and TRBJ1-2; D is unresolved. This CDR3 is 11 amino acids long. V was shortened by 7 bases and J by 4 bases, with 10 bases between the two germline ends. Germline V gene data show CDR1 as DFQATT and CDR2 as SNEGSKA (reference sequence). CDR3 sequence: CSVVKFYGYTF. The CDR3 coding sequence is TGCAGTGTCGTCAAGTTCTATGGCTACACCTTC.

This clonotype showed up just once. A much bigger clone sits one base away, suggesting this may be a read error. The CDR3 DNA reads as TGTGCCAGCAGTTCCCCGGGGGGTGAGCAGTTCTTC. Amino acid sequence: CASSSPGGEQFF. The chain recombines TRBV27 with TRBJ2-5; TRBD2 agrees at 7 bases. The end of the DNA is better explained by TRBJ2-1, so the J call may be wrong. This CDR3 contains 12 residues. CDR1 and CDR2 (germline): MNHEY, SMNVEV (reference sequence).

Points on this clonotype: A much more abundant neighbour one base away suggests this may be a read error. This chain uses TRBV2 with TRBJ2-7; TRBD2 matches at 15 bases. CDR3 length equals 15 residues. Germline CDR1 and CDR2: SNHLY and FYNNEI. Germline trimming cut 6 bases from V and 3 bases from J; bases unmatched to any gene: 3. The CDR3 here is CASRGLAGGFYEQYF. The CDR3 bases are TGTGCCAGCAGAGGACTAGCGGGGGGGTTCTACGAGCAGTACTTC.

This sequence joins TRBV5-1 and TRBJ2-5; 9 nucleotides agree with TRBD1. The CDR3 runs 18 residues. The germline gives CDR1 SGHRS, CDR2 YFSETQ. J gave up 4 bases and V 4 bases, and 17 bases lay outside the gene matches. This chain's CDR3 is CASSVHAVTGGSAETQYF. The CDR3, as DNA: TGCGCCAGCAGCGTACACGCTGTGACAGGGGGATCGGCAGAGACCCAGTACTTC.

Points on this clonotype: Since a far larger clone is one base different, this is likely a read error. V gene TRBV18 combines with J gene TRBJ2-7, with 8 bases that match TRBD1. Germline-derived CDR1 and CDR2 are KGHSH and LQKENI. Trimming cost V 6 bases and J 7 bases; bases outside gene matches: 8. The length of the CDR3 is 13 residues. The CDR3 spells CASSRDRSNEQYF. CDR3 nucleotide sequence: TGTGCCAGCTCGCGGGACAGGTCCAATGAGCAGTACTTC.

Ten or more counts support this clonotype. The chain joins TRBV29-1 to TRBJ2-3; D not resolved. The CDR3 extends over 13 amino acids. In germline, CDR1 is SQVTM, CDR2 ANQGSEA. V was shortened by 4 bases and J by 0 bases, with 8 bases between the two germline ends. The CDR3 sequence: CSVVRFSTDTQYF. The DNA for the CDR3 is TGCAGCGTTGTCAGGTTTAGCACAGATACGCAGTATTTT.

This clonotype was counted ten times or more. The CDR3 DNA reads as TGTGCCAGCAGTTTTGCACAGTTGAACACTGAAGCTTTCTTT. Translating it yields CASSFAQLNTEAFF. This chain joins TRBV28 and TRBJ1-1, with no clear D. The CDR3 is made up of 14 amino acids. The germline V and J ends were trimmed by 3 bases and 0 bases, with 8 bases remaining between them. CDR1 MDHEN and CDR2 SYDVKM come from the germline V gene.

This sequence joins TRBV7-2 and TRBJ1-2; D not resolved. Germline V gene sequence: CDR1 SGHTA, CDR2 FQGNSA. The CDR3 consists of 16 residues. V was clipped by 5 bases and J by 5 bases, with 21 bases between them. CDR3 protein: CASSPQRVSILYGYTF. CDR3 bases: TGTGCCAGCAGCCCTCAGAGAGTGTCCATCCTTTATGGCTACACCTTC. Supplemented by reference TRBV7-2 and TRBJ1-2, the full variable domain reads GAGVSQSPSNKVTEKGKDVELRCDPISGHTALYWYRQSLGQGLEFLIYFQGNSAPDKSGLPSDRFSAERTGGSVSTLTIQRTQQEDSAVYLCASSPQRVSILYGYTFGSGTRLTVV.

The V call is TRBV29-1, the J call TRBJ2-1, with D perhaps given as TRBD1 or TRBD2 (5 bases each). V shed 5 bases and J shed 2 bases, with 16 bases lying between them. This CDR3 is 15 amino acids long. From germline, CDR1 is SQVTM and CDR2 ANQGSEA. In nucleotides, the CDR3 is TGCAGCGTTAGAAGGACTGGGGCGGCCTACAATGAGCAGTTCTTC. Its translation is CSVRRTGAAYNEQFF.

This clonotype showed up just a few times. CDR3 sequence reads: CASSEDRVRIYEQYF. The DNA for the CDR3 is TGTGCCAGCAGCGAGGACAGAGTGCGGATCTACGAGCAGTACTTC. The V and J genes are TRBV2 and TRBJ2-7; TRBD1 is a possible D gene (6 bases). Germline CDR1 SNHLY, CDR2 FYNNEI. CDR3 length equals 15 residues. Trimming took off 6 bases at V and 3 bases at J, with 18 bases between the two ends.

This clonotype has a count of ten or more. This chain connects TRBV28 to TRBJ2-5; D tentatively reads TRBD1 or TRBD2 (5 bases each). The CDR3 consists of 14 residues. Germline CDR1 MDHEN, CDR2 SYDVKM. Trimming pared 1 base from V and 4 bases from J, leaving 10 bases between. CDR3 sequence (DNA): TGTGCCAGCAGTTTATTGTGGGGGTTAGAGACCCAGTACTTC. This gives the protein CASSLLWGLETQYF.

As concerns this clonotype: This likely comes from a read error, as the CDR3 has no conserved phenylalanine or tryptophan at its end. The chain links TRBV18 to TRBJ2-7; 7 bases line up with TRBD1. The germline CDR1 and CDR2 sequences are KGHSH and LQKENI. This CDR3 has 16 residues. In DNA form, the CDR3 reads TGTCCCAGCTCATCACCGAGACAGGGTAAAACCTACGAGCAGTACCTC. Amino acid sequence: CPSSSPRQGKTYEQYL.

This clonotype came up many times. This chain links TRBV4-1 with TRBJ2-7; a possible D gene is TRBD2 (5 bases). This CDR3 has 15 amino acids. Trimming took off 8 bases at V and 4 bases at J, with 21 bases between the two ends. Germline CDR1 and CDR2: MGHRA and YSYEKL. CDR3 residues: CASATNTGRRYEQYF. For the CDR3, the DNA is TGCGCCAGCGCTACGAATACGGGGAGAAGGTACGAGCAGTACTTC.

This clonotype was seen at least ten times. The chain is built from TRBV30 and TRBJ1-6; the D gene is possibly TRBD1 (6 bases). Per the germline V gene, CDR1 is GTSNPN and CDR2 is SVGIG (reference sequence). V lost 0 bases, J lost 5 bases, and 8 bases lay in between. CDR3 length equals 14 residues. CDR3 nucleotides: TGTGCCTGGAGTGTCTGGGGGCATAATTCACCCCTCCACTTT. Translation gives CAWSVWGHNSPLHF.

V is TRBV12-5 and J is TRBJ2-1, with D perhaps given as TRBD1 or TRBD2 (6 bases each). The CDR3 is 15 amino acids. V lost 5 bases, J lost 3 bases, and 14 bases lay in between. Germline assignment: CDR1 LGHNT and CDR2 FRNRAP. Here the CDR3 reads CASGAGTGFYNEQFF. CDR3 DNA: TGTGCTAGTGGTGCGGGAACAGGGTTCTACAATGAGCAGTTCTTC.

In this sample, this clonotype turned up a few times. The chain uses TRBV5-6 and TRBJ1-4, with D maybe TRBD1 (6 bases). Trimming removed 4 bases at V and 6 bases at J, with 16 bases between. CDR3 length: 15 amino acids. Per the germline V gene, CDR1 is SGHDT and CDR2 is YYEEEE. The DNA of the CDR3 is TGTGCCAGCAGCGTTGGGGGGGCGGGTGATGAAAAACTGTTTTTT. Protein product: CASSVGGAGDEKLFF.

This chain joins TRBV7-2 and TRBJ2-1; a possible D gene is TRBD1 (6 bases). V lost 3 bases to trimming and J lost 8 bases, with 17 bases between them. The germline gives CDR1 SGHTA, CDR2 FQGNSA. This CDR3 spans 15 amino acids. This chain's CDR3 is CASSLWGWDNDEQFF. DNA for the CDR3: TGTGCCAGCAGCTTGTGGGGATGGGACAACGATGAGCAGTTCTTC.

The sample holds many counts of this clonotype. The chain uses TRBV6-2 or TRBV6-3 and TRBJ2-7, with D perhaps TRBD2 (5 bases). V lost 6 bases and J lost 3, with 15 bases in between. CDR1 is MNHEY and CDR2 is SVGEGT in the germline V gene. This CDR3 spans 14 amino acids. CDR3: CASSSDGEHYEQYF. CDR3 sequence (DNA): TGTGCCAGCAGCTCGGACGGGGAGCACTACGAGCAGTACTTC.